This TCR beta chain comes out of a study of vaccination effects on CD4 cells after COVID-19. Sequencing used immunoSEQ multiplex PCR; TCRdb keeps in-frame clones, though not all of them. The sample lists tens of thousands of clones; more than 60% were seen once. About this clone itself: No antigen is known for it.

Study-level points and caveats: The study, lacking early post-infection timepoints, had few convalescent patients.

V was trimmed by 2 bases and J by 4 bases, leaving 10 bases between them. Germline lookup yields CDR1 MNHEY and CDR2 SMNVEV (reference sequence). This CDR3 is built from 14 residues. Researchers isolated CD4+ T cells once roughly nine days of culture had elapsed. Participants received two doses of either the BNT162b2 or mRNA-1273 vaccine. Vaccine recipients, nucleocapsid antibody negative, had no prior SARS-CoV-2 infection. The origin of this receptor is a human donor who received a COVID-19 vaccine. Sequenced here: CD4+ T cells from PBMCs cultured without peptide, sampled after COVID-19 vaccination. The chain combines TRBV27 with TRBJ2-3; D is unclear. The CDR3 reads CASSLVTGADTQYF. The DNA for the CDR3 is TGTGCCAGCAGTTTAGTTACCGGCGCAGATACGCAGTATTTT.